The clone carrying this TCR beta chain came up once. The CDR3 is made up of 16 amino acids. V dropped 6 bases and J dropped 3; count of bases not matched to a gene: 3. Germline lookup yields CDR1 SNHLY and CDR2 FYNNEI. The protocol was immunoSEQ multiplex PCR, while the TCRdb copy is restricted to in-frame clones and leaves out a portion. The table has approximately 58,000 clones, more than 75% seen once. This sample was taken from a study of OX40 agonist ivuxolimab in advanced cancers. The receptor's source is an adult with an advanced solid tumor such as melanoma, head and neck, liver or kidney cancer. This rearrangement joins TRBV2 to TRBJ2-3; TRBD2 matches 16 bases. The sequenced sample was CD4+ or CD8+ T cells sorted from blood, obtained in a trial of the OX40 agonist ivuxolimab. CDR3 DNA: TGTGCCAGCAGAGCGGGACTAGCGGGAGGGACAGATACGCAGTATTTT. Amino acid sequence: CASRAGLAGGTDTQYF.